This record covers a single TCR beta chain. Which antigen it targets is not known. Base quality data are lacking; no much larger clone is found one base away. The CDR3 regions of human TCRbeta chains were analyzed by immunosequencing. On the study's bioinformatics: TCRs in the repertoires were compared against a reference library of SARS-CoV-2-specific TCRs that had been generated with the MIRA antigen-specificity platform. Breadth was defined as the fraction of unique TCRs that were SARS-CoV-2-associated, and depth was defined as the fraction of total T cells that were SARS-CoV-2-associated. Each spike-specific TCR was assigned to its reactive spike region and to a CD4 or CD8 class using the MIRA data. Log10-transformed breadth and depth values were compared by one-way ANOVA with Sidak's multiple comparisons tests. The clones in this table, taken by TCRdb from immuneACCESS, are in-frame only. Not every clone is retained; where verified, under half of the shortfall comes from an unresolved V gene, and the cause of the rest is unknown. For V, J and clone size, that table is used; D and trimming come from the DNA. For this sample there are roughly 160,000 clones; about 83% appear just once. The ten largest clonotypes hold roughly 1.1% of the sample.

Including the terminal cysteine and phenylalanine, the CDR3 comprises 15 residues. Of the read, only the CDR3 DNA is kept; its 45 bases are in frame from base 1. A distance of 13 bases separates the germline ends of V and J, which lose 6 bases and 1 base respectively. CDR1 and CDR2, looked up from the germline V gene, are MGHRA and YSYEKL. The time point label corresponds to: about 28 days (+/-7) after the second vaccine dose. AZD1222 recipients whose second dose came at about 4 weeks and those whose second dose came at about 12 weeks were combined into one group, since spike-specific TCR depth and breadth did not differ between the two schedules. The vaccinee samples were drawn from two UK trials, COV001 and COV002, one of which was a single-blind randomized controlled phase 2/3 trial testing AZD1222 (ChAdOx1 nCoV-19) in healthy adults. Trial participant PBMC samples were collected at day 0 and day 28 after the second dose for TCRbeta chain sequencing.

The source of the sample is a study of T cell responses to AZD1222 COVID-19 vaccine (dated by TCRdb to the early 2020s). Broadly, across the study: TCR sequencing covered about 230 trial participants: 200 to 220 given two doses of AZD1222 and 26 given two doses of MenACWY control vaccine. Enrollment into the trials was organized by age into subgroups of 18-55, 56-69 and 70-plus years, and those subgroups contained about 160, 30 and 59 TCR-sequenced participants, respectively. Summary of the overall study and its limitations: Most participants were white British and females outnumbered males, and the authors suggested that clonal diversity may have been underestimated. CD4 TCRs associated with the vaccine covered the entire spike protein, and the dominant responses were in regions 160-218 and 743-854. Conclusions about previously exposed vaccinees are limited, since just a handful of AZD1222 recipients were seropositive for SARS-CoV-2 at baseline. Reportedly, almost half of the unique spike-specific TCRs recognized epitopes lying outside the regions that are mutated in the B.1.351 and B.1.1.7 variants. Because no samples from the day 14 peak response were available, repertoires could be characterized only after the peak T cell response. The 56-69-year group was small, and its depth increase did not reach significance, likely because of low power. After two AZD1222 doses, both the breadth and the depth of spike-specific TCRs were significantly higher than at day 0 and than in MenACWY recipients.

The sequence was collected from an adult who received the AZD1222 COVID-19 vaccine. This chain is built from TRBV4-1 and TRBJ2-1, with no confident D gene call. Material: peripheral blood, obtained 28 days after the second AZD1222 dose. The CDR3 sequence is CASSVWVKSYNEQFF. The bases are TGCGCCAGCAGTGTTTGGGTAAAGTCCTACAATGAGCAGTTCTTC.